Described below is a single T cell receptor beta chain sequence and its context. The sample originates from a study of blood T cell repertoires in COVID-19. As for the study in general: From T cells, B-cell-depleted T cells, or PBMCs came the material, which was cDNA or gDNA.

Authors' analysis steps: For nucleated cells, counts were estimated from reference gene primer amplification. Method: immunoSEQ multiplex PCR; TCRdb's copy keeps in-frame clones and lacks some. V and J calls and clone size are copied from that table; D and trimming were computed from the DNA. The sample consists of around 400,000 clones, around 86% of them appearing once. Living in 24 US areas, the participants were between roughly 18 and 95 years of age. Sequenced sample: PBMCs or T cells enriched from blood (not recorded which). The clonotype was recovered from a woman aged 50 to 65 who had recovered from COVID-19.

The DNA for the CDR3 is TGTGCCAGCAGTCAGGGACAGGATCTAACTGAAGCTTTCTTT. It specifies CASSQGQDLTEAFF. V and J are TRBV6-5 and TRBJ1-1; TRBD1 agrees at 8 bases. The length of the CDR3 is 14 residues. Germline values: CDR1 MNHEY, CDR2 SVGAGI. Unmatched junction bases numbered 7, after V lost 5 bases and J lost 5 bases.